What follows describes a single T cell receptor beta chain. The antigen is unknown. The sample comes from a study of T cell responses to AZD1222 COVID-19 vaccine. The study, taken as a whole, reports: Recipients of AZD1222 seropositive at baseline numbered only five or six.

This CDR3 is 14 amino acids long. The V gene's germline CDR1 is KGHSY and CDR2 FQNENV. Trimming cost V 5 bases and J 1 base, with 12 bases left between them. Produced via immunoSEQ multiplex PCR; TCRdb's table is partial and in-frame only. The table records 120,000 to 150,000 clones, approximately 90% of them present only once. Sequences were derived from peripheral blood, sampled on day 0 of AZD1222 vaccination. The clonotype was recovered from an adult in good health. J is TRBJ2-7 and V is TRBV16; D is ambiguous. As DNA, the CDR3 is TGTGCCAGCAGCGATAATCCCAAGTCCTACGAGCAGTACTTC. Translation: CASSDNPKSYEQYF.